Presented here are 30 T cell receptor beta chains from one specimen sequenced in a study of blood T cell repertoires in COVID-19. Sequencing was performed with immunoSEQ multiplex PCR; in TCRdb, only in-frame clones are kept and a portion is missing. The repertoire has approximately 120,000 clones, 80% to 90% of them found once; the top ten carry about 10%. Sequenced sample: peripheral blood. These receptors came from a human donor in a cohort sampled during active COVID-19.

This clone appeared once. This rearrangement joins TRBV6-6 to TRBJ1-1; TRBD1 matches 10 bases. The CDR3 length is 15 residues. Per the germline V gene, CDR1 is MNHNY and CDR2 is SVGAGI (reference sequence). Trimming removed 4 bases from V and 4 bases from J; junction bases left unmatched: 6. The CDR3 sequence is CASSFRGQGLTEAFF. The CDR3 region has the DNA TGTGCCAGCAGTTTTCGGGGACAGGGGCTCACTGAAGCTTTCTTT.

This chain links TRBV11-3 with TRBJ1-2, with D possibly being TRBD1 (6 bases). Germline CDR1 is SGHNT and CDR2 is YENEEA. Between the trimmed V and J ends, which lost 1 base and 8 bases, there was a span of 17 bases. CDR3 length: 15 amino acids. For the CDR3, the DNA is TGTGCCAGCAGCTTAGGGGGCCTCAGGGGCAGCGGCTACACCTTC. Its protein product is CASSLGGLRGSGYTF.

The chain combines TRBV5-4 with TRBJ1-4, with 8 bases lining up with TRBD1. The CDR3 loop spans 15 amino acids. In germline, CDR1 is SGHNT, CDR2 YYREEE (reference sequence). V shed 4 bases and J 6 bases; nucleotides not matched to a gene: 8. The CDR3 sequence is CASSLQGAGYEKLFF. For the CDR3, the DNA is TGTGCCAGCAGCCTGCAGGGGGCTGGTTATGAAAAACTGTTTTTT.

The V and J genes are TRBV5-8 and TRBJ1-1; perhaps TRBD1 as D (6 bases). This CDR3 spans 20 amino acids. Trimming removed 2 bases from V and 1 base from J, with 27 bases in between. CDR1 is SGHTS, CDR2 YDEGEE, per germline. The CDR3 DNA sequence: TGTGCCAGCAGCTTAGGTTCGACAGGCGGGGGGCGCTTCAAGAACACTGAAGCTTTCTTT. Residues: CASSLGSTGGGRFKNTEAFF.

This clone has just a few counts. The V call is TRBV30, the J call TRBJ1-2; perhaps TRBD1 as D (5 bases). The length of the CDR3 is 13 residues. The V end was cut by 0 bases, the J end by 8 bases, with 13 bases between. Germline V gives CDR1 GTSNPN, CDR2 SVGIG (reference sequence). The CDR3 DNA reads as TGTGCCTGGAGTGTCTCAGGGATTCCGGGCTACACCTTC. Its protein product is CAWSVSGIPGYTF.

The chain links TRBV5-8 to TRBJ1-5; no reliable D call. Trimming removed 0 bases from V and 6 bases from J, with 16 bases in between. The CDR3 length is 16 residues. Germline assignment: CDR1 SGHTS and CDR2 YDEGEE. CDR3 coding DNA: TGTGCCAGCAGCTTGGGGCGTGGGTTTTACAGTCAGCCCCAGCATTTT. As protein: CASSLGRGFYSQPQHF.

J is TRBJ1-2 and V is TRBV5-8; 9 bases agree with TRBD1. V dropped 4 bases and J dropped 7; count of bases not matched to a gene: 8. This CDR3 has 14 amino acids. Germline V gene sequence: CDR1 SGHTS, CDR2 YDEGEE. The DNA for the CDR3 is TGTGCCAGCAGCCTGGACAGGGGTGGAGGTGGCTACACCTTC. This codes for CASSLDRGGGGYTF.

This chain links TRBV6-5 with TRBJ1-4; 9 bases line up with TRBD1. The CDR3 runs 15 residues. J was trimmed by 5 bases and V by 5 bases; bases with no gene match: 6. Germline assignment: CDR1 MNHEY and CDR2 SVGAGI. The CDR3 spells CASSRQGVRNEKLFF. The DNA for the CDR3 is TGTGCCAGCAGTCGACAGGGGGTGCGAAATGAAAAACTGTTTTTT.

V usage is TRBV6-2 or TRBV6-3 and J usage is TRBJ1-1, with 9 bases fitting TRBD1. Germline CDR1 and CDR2: MNHEY and SVGEGT. The J segment lost 5 bases and the V segment lost 4 bases, leaving 8 bases of the junction unmatched. The CDR3 is 15 amino acids. Written as DNA, the CDR3 is TGTGCCAGCAGTTTCCTCGGACAGGGGAGGACTGAAGCTTTCTTT. Translation gives CASSFLGQGRTEAFF.

This chain links TRBV11-2 with TRBJ1-4; possibly TRBD1 for D (5 bases). Trimming left V 4 bases short and J 8 bases short, with 11 bases between. The CDR3 extends over 13 amino acids. Germline V gene data show CDR1 as SGHAT and CDR2 as FQNNGV. The chain's CDR3 is CASSYAPGEKLFF. The CDR3 DNA reads as TGTGCCAGCAGCTACGCCCCAGGGGAAAAACTGTTTTTT.

J is TRBJ2-1 and V is TRBV5-6, with D hard to call. Germline CDR1 and CDR2: SGHDT and YYEEEE. V lost 4 bases, J lost 9 bases, and 11 bases lay in between. This CDR3 region has 12 residues. The CDR3 DNA is TGTGCCAGCAGCAGCTTTCCTCTTGAGCAGTTCTTC. Its protein is CASSSFPLEQFF. Full variable domain (outside the CDR3, taken from reference TRBV5-6 and TRBJ2-1): DAGVTQSPTHLIKTRGQQVTLRCSPKSGHDTVSWYQQALGQGPQFIFQYYEEEERQRGNFPDRFSGHQFPNYSSELNVNALLLGDSALYLCASSSFPLEQFFGPGTRLTVL.

This rearrangement joins TRBV19 to TRBJ1-3, with D possibly matching TRBD1 (5 bases). The germline gives CDR1 LNHDA, CDR2 SQIVND (reference sequence). Trimming took off 5 bases at V and 4 bases at J, with 15 bases between the two ends. The CDR3 loop spans 15 amino acids. The CDR3 bases are TGTGCCAGTAGTGTGAGCCAGGGCCTGGGAAACACCATATATTTT. Translating gives CASSVSQGLGNTIYF.

This chain uses TRBV28 with TRBJ2-3, with 11 bases identical to TRBD1. From germline, CDR1 is MDHEN and CDR2 SYDVKM. Trimming cost V 4 bases and J 6 bases; bases outside gene matches: 6. The CDR3 covers 15 residues. The DNA for the CDR3 is TGTGCCAGCAGTTCCCATGGGACAGGGGGTGATACGCAGTATTTT. The encoded protein is CASSSHGTGGDTQYF.

The V gene is TRBV30, the J gene TRBJ1-2; 7 positions match TRBD1. The V gene's germline CDR1 is GTSNPN and CDR2 SVGIG (reference sequence). Unmatched junction bases numbered 5, after V lost 2 bases and J lost 2 bases. The CDR3 has 14 residues. The CDR3 protein is CAWSIGGSNYGYTF. The CDR3 nucleotides read TGTGCCTGGAGTATAGGGGGCTCAAACTATGGCTACACCTTC.

The chain uses TRBV6-2 or TRBV6-3 and TRBJ2-6; 10 nucleotides line up with TRBD2. V lost 6 bases to trimming and J lost 3 bases; unmatched junction nucleotides: 5. Looked up from germline, CDR1 is MNHEY and CDR2 is SVGEGT. CDR3 length: 16 amino acids. This chain's CDR3 is CASSRGLAVGANVLTF. The CDR3 DNA sequence: TGTGCCAGCAGCCGTGGACTAGCGGTTGGGGCCAACGTCCTGACTTTC.

CDR3 nucleotide sequence: TGTGCCAGCAGCTCGACTAGCGGGGGGGGGCTGGGGCAGTTCTTC. Its translation: CASSSTSGGGLGQFF. V is TRBV7-9 and J is TRBJ2-1; TRBD2 matches 14 bases. The CDR3 loop spans 15 amino acids. Germline V gene data show CDR1 as SEHNR and CDR2 as FQNEAQ (reference sequence). Trimming at V came to 4 bases and at J to 12 bases, leaving 8 bases not matched to a gene.

V usage is TRBV3-1 (or the pseudogene TRBV3-2) and J usage is TRBJ1-6; unclear D gene. The CDR3 contains 14 residues. V shed 2 bases and J shed 6 bases, with 8 bases lying between them. Germline V gene lookup returns CDR1 LGHDT and CDR2 YNNKEL (reference sequence). The CDR3 here is CASSQSQANSPLHF. CDR3 in DNA: TGTGCCAGCAGCCAAAGCCAGGCTAATTCACCCCTCCACTTT.

The genes are TRBV12-2 and TRBJ2-1; TRBD2 reflects the table's D call only, with no check against the DNA. TRBV12-2 is described as a pseudogene. There are 17 residues in the CDR3. CDR3 in amino acids: CASRLVRTRASYNEQFF. The CDR3 bases are TGTGCAAGTCGCTTAGTCAGGACTCGGGCGTCCTACAATGAGCAGTTCTTC.

CDR3 sequence: CASSQETGTAGGKLFF. The DNA for the CDR3 is TGTGCCAGCAGCCAAGAGACCGGGACAGCAGGAGGTAAACTGTTTTTT. The chain uses TRBV3-1 (or the pseudogene TRBV3-2) and TRBJ1-4, with 7 bases identical to TRBD1. Germline V CDR1 and CDR2: LGHDT, YNNKEL (reference sequence). V shed 0 bases, J shed 11 bases, and the junction held 12 bases outside the gene matches. There are 16 residues in the CDR3.

The chain links TRBV19 to TRBJ2-7, with TRBD2 matching over 8 bases. Per the germline V gene, CDR1 is LNHDA and CDR2 is SQIVND (reference sequence). This CDR3 has 16 residues. J was trimmed by 1 base and V by 5 bases; bases with no gene match: 10. CDR3 sequence: CASSLQSGRGSYEQYF. Written as DNA, the CDR3 is TGTGCCAGTAGTCTCCAAAGCGGGAGAGGTTCCTACGAGCAGTACTTC.

J is TRBJ2-5 and V is TRBV6-5; D perhaps matches TRBD2 (6 bases). The CDR3 sequence is 16 residues long. V lost 0 bases, J lost 5 bases, and 16 bases lay in between. Germline assignment: CDR1 MNHEY and CDR2 SVGAGI. CDR3 DNA sequence: TGTGCCAGCAGTTACTCTTTATCCCCGGGAGTGGAGACCCAGTACTTC. As protein: CASSYSLSPGVETQYF.

The J gene is TRBJ1-1, the V gene TRBV11-2; D ambiguous. From germline, CDR1 is SGHAT and CDR2 FQNNGV. The CDR3 length is 13 residues. Trimming removed 0 bases at V and 4 bases at J, with 6 bases between. CDR3 DNA sequence: TGTGCCAGCAGCTTAGACTTGAGCACTGAAGCTTTCTTT. Translation: CASSLDLSTEAFF.

The chain is built from TRBV11-2 and TRBJ1-1; D uncertain. The CDR3 has 14 residues. Germline V gives CDR1 SGHAT, CDR2 FQNNGV. V lost 2 bases, J lost 2 bases, and 9 bases lay in between. CDR3 sequence reads: CASSLTNSNTEAFF. CDR3 DNA: TGTGCCAGCAGCTTAACCAACAGCAACACTGAAGCTTTCTTT.

Here the CDR3 reads CATSRGLGTGIDTQYF. For the CDR3, the DNA is TGTGCCACCAGCAGAGGTTTAGGGACAGGGATCGATACGCAGTATTTT. The chain is built from TRBV15 and TRBJ2-3; TRBD1 aligns across 9 bases. There are 16 residues in the CDR3. In germline, CDR1 is LNHNV, CDR2 YYDKDF (reference sequence). Trimming at V came to 1 base and at J to 6 bases, leaving 8 bases not matched to a gene.

The chain joins TRBV27 to TRBJ1-5; D possibly corresponds to TRBD1 (6 bases). Germline V gene lookup returns CDR1 MNHEY and CDR2 SMNVEV (reference sequence). There are 16 residues in the CDR3. Trimming shortened V by 7 bases and J by 6 bases, and 22 bases separated the two germline ends. The CDR3 bases are TGTGCCAGCACCCTCCGCGCAGGGGTTGTAGGTCAGCCCCAGCATTTT. The encoded protein is CASTLRAGVVGQPQHF.

The chain uses TRBV11-3 and TRBJ2-1; 13 bases map to TRBD2. Unmatched junction bases numbered 3, after V lost 4 bases and J lost 3 bases. Germline V gives CDR1 SGHNT, CDR2 YENEEA. This CDR3 is 16 amino acids long. This CDR3 is CASSSRTSGSYNEQFF. The CDR3 region has the DNA TGTGCCAGCAGCTCCCGGACTAGCGGGAGCTACAATGAGCAGTTCTTC.

The chain carries TRBV28 and TRBJ2-7; TRBD2 might be the D (7 bases). The CDR3 runs 15 residues. Germline-derived CDR1 and CDR2 are MDHEN and SYDVKM. Trimming took 5 bases from V and 5 from J, leaving 19 bases between them. CDR3 in amino acids: CASSPTGGAIDEQYF. CDR3 in DNA: TGTGCCAGCAGTCCTACTGGGGGGGCGATCGACGAGCAGTACTTC.

This rearrangement joins TRBV6-5 to TRBJ1-6; D may be TRBD1 (5 bases). Germline lookup yields CDR1 MNHEY and CDR2 SVGAGI. V shed 8 bases and J shed 14 bases, with 10 bases lying between them. The CDR3 has 10 amino acids. Here the CDR3 reads CASQGFTLHF. CDR3 sequence (DNA): TGTGCCAGCCAGGGTTTCACCCTCCACTTT.

The chain recombines TRBV24-1 with TRBJ1-3; the D is unclear. Trimming pared 6 bases from V and 1 base from J, leaving 6 bases between. The CDR3 totals 13 residues. Looked up from germline, CDR1 is KGHDR and CDR2 is SFDVKD. CDR3 DNA: TGTGCCACCAGTACAGAATCTGGAAACACCATATATTTT. It is translated as CATSTESGNTIYF.

The chain uses TRBV4-3 and TRBJ2-1, with 8 nucleotides matching TRBD2. The CDR3 runs 18 residues. Trimming at V came to 0 bases and at J to 5 bases, leaving 12 bases not matched to a gene. Germline V lookup: CDR1 LGHNA, CDR2 YSLEER. Here the CDR3 DNA reads TGCGCCAGCAGCCAAGACACGTTGAGCGGGGGATTCGACAATGAGCAGTTCTTC. This encodes CASSQDTLSGGFDNEQFF.